This T cell receptor (beta chain) comes out of a study of blood T cell repertoires in COVID-19 (dated by TCRdb to about 2020). At the level of the whole study: Samples covering the acute and convalescent phases of COVID-19 were provided by collaborators in the United States, Italy and Spain. Samples were obtained from the ongoing ImmuneRACE study (first 160 participants) and from 1,200 or so subjects provided by 6 global collaborators. A freely available public database, intended as a resource for researchers studying the immune response to SARS-CoV-2, is where the repertoires were released. The prospective study material was composed of cDNA or gDNA derived from T cells, B-cell-depleted T cells, or PBMCs. Subjects who had been exposed to COVID-19, were actively infected with it, or had recovered from it provided the deeply sampled blood TCRbeta repertoires that made up the dataset. Where HLA class I and class II types were available, the types were taken from metadata supplied by the sample provider, not from assay-based typing. Sample metadata almost always included a de-identified subject ID, COVID-19 status, age in years and sex. General study outcomes and caveats: Clinical and demographic metadata were provided uncurated, with the amount varying by source and participant.

Comment on this clone: What this receptor recognizes is not known. No base quality information exists; no much larger clone differs at one position.

The junction shows trimming of 8 bases on V and 1 base on J, plus 8 bases between the germline ends. The CDR3 runs 12 residues from the cysteine to the phenylalanine. Kept here is only the CDR3 DNA, which spans 36 bases and is read in frame from base 1. Taken from the germline V gene, the CDR1 and CDR2 loops are ENHRY and SYGVKD. Whole blood was collected in K2EDTA tubes by collaborating institutions according to the institutions' own protocols. For TCRbeta analysis, collaborators shipped samples as frozen whole blood, isolated PBMCs, or DNA extracted from either of those sample types. TCRbeta CDR3 regions were amplified from genomic DNA by means of the immunoSEQ Assay, a bias-controlled multiplex PCR. From the authors' description of their analysis: Nucleated cell counts per sample were estimated from amplification of reference gene primers within the assay. Sequence reads were collapsed and filtered to measure the absolute abundance of every unique TCRbeta CDR3 rearrangement. For each sample, productive Simpson clonality was calculated as the square root of Simpson's diversity index across productive rearrangements. TCRdb re-hosts the immuneACCESS table, in-frame sequences only. Its copies lack some clones; in the studies checked, an unresolved V gene accounts for under half of them, and the cause for the rest is not known. That table supplies the V and J calls and clone size; D and trimming were determined from the DNA. The table for this sample lists 200,000 to 250,000 clones; approximately 80% of them were counted only once. Jointly, the top ten make up about 4.8% of the sample.

Sequencing input: peripheral blood. The chain employs TRBV10-3 and TRBJ1-1; no D gene is confidently identified. The receptor's source is a woman in her seventies with acute or convalescent COVID-19. The nucleotides read TGTGCCATCTGGGCCGGGAACACTGAAGCTTTCTTT. This sequence encodes CAIWAGNTEAFF.